Each of the 25 T cell receptor beta chains below was sequenced from the same sample in a study of spatial heterogeneity in lung cancer. One entry per CDR3 protein, called by TCRdb with MiXCR from the 5' RACE reads. The sample lists about 120,000 distinct CDR3 sequences, 10% to 11% occurring once. Stated time point: blood at routine non-recurrence follow-up after resection. The sample was PBMCs, taken at follow-up. The origin of the receptors is a female donor with early-stage non-small cell lung cancer.

This sequence joins TRBV27 and TRBJ2-7; 11 bases match TRBD2. This CDR3 has 19 amino acids. CDR1 and CDR2 from the germline V gene are MNHEY and SMNVEV (reference sequence). V shed 6 bases and J 5 bases; nucleotides not matched to a gene: 21. This chain's CDR3 is CASSPGRGSGRARYDEQYF. CDR3 DNA sequence: TGTGCCAGCAGCCCGGGCCGGGGTAGCGGGAGGGCCCGGTATGACGAGCAGTACTTC.

The chain is built from TRBV12-3 or TRBV12-4 and TRBJ1-4; D might be TRBD1 (6 bases). V shed 3 bases and J shed 8 bases, with 16 bases lying between them. This CDR3 spans 15 amino acids. The DNA of the CDR3 is TGTGCCAGCAGTTTCACAGGGTCGGGTTGGGAAAAACTGTTTTTT. This sequence encodes CASSFTGSGWEKLFF.

This clonotype was counted many times. The genes are TRBV3-1 and TRBJ1-6; TRBD1 agrees at 11 bases. Trimming took 4 bases from V and 9 from J; bases not matched to a gene: 2. Per the germline V gene, CDR1 is LGHDT and CDR2 is YNNKEL (reference sequence). The CDR3 is made up of 14 amino acids. The chain's CDR3 is CASSLGQGGSPLHF. CDR3 DNA: TGTGCCAGCAGCCTGGGACAGGGGGGTTCACCCCTCCACTTT.

This rearrangement joins TRBV10-3 to TRBJ2-1, with D possibly TRBD2 on 6 matching bases. CDR1 and CDR2 from the germline V gene are ENHRY and SYGVKD. The CDR3 totals 16 residues. V was shortened by 7 bases and J by 2 bases, with 18 bases between the two germline ends. The CDR3 is CAITRTLRGAYNEQFF. The CDR3 DNA reads TGTGCCATCACCAGGACTCTGCGGGGAGCCTACAATGAGCAGTTCTTC.

There are many counts of this clonotype. The chain uses TRBV12-3 or TRBV12-4 and TRBJ2-7; D remains unclear. Trimming pared 4 bases from V and 3 bases from J, leaving 16 bases between. CDR3 length: 15 residues. The CDR3: CASSSEGYRLYEQYF. The CDR3 DNA sequence: TGTGCCAGCAGTTCGGAAGGATATCGGCTCTACGAGCAGTACTTC.

This clonotype turned up a few times. The chain is built from TRBV5-8 and TRBJ2-3; TRBD2 matches at 12 bases. CDR1 SGHTS and CDR2 YDEGEE come from the germline V gene. J was trimmed by 8 bases and V by 4 bases; bases with no gene match: 5. The CDR3 sequence is 14 residues long. The CDR3 loop is CASSTLAGGSTQYF. The CDR3 DNA reads as TGTGCCAGCAGCACCCTAGCGGGAGGGTCTACGCAGTATTTT.

This clonotype has just a few counts. The chain combines TRBV6-5 with TRBJ2-2; D is ambiguous. Trimming took 8 bases from V and 3 from J, leaving 13 bases between them. The CDR3 has 14 amino acids. Germline CDR1 MNHEY, CDR2 SVGAGI. The CDR3 is CASGQRRYTGELFF. As DNA, the CDR3 is TGTGCCAGCGGCCAGCGTAGGTACACCGGGGAGCTGTTTTTT.

The CDR3 sequence: CASTGRANYGYTF. In nucleotides, the CDR3 is TGTGCCAGCACGGGCAGAGCTAACTATGGCTACACCTTC. The V gene is TRBV7-2, the J gene TRBJ1-2; D remains ambiguous. Germline assignment: CDR1 SGHTA and CDR2 FQGNSA. The CDR3 is made up of 13 amino acids. Trimming left V 7 bases short and J 0 bases short, with 9 bases between.

This clonotype has a count of ten or more. Germline and junction disagree at one end, which may indicate a read error. The DNA of the CDR3 is TGTGCCAGCAGCTTAGGTGTGGGACATCCCCGATTCTGG. Amino acids: CASSLGVGHPRFW. This chain links TRBV27 with TRBJ2-7; maybe TRBD1 (6 bases). This CDR3 has 13 amino acids. Germline CDR1 and CDR2: MNHEY and SMNVEV (reference sequence).

This clonotype was recorded at least ten times. V is TRBV28 and J is TRBJ1-1; no firm D call. Germline CDR1 is MDHEN and CDR2 is SYDVKM. V was pared by 5 bases and J by 1 base, with 17 bases between. This CDR3 has 16 amino acids. CDR3 coding DNA: TGTGCCAGCAGTCCACCCGTTGGATCAGGGAACACTGAAGCTTTCTTT. This translates into CASSPPVGSGNTEAFF.

Many counts were recorded for this clonotype. V and J are TRBV19 and TRBJ2-7; D tentatively reads TRBD1 or TRBD2 (5 bases each). The CDR3 length is 13 residues. Trimming removed 5 bases from V and 4 bases from J, with 12 bases in between. Per germline, CDR1 LNHDA and CDR2 SQIVND (reference sequence). The CDR3 DNA reads TGTGCCAGTAGTCGGGACGCCGCTTACGAGCAGTACTTC. Amino acid sequence: CASSRDAAYEQYF.

This sequence joins TRBV5-1 and TRBJ2-1; 9 nucleotides line up with TRBD1. The length of the CDR3 is 17 residues. Germline CDR1 and CDR2: SGHRS and YFSETQ. V gave up 3 bases and J gave up 3 bases; unmatched junction bases: 10. The CDR3 coding sequence is TGCGCCAGCAGCTGGTTAACCGGGACAGGGAACTACAATGAGCAGTTCTTC. It is translated as CASSWLTGTGNYNEQFF.

This clonotype was seen at least ten times. V gene TRBV28 combines with J gene TRBJ2-1, with D unresolved. Trimming removed 6 bases from V and 11 bases from J, with 17 bases in between. Looked up from germline, CDR1 is MDHEN and CDR2 is SYDVKM. This CDR3 comprises 13 residues. CDR3 in DNA: TGTGCCAGCAGACAGCCACCTTCTAATCAGCAGTTCTTC. It encodes CASRQPPSNQQFF.

This clonotype was seen ten or more times. The V gene is TRBV12-3 or TRBV12-4, the J gene TRBJ2-5, with TRBD2 identical over 7 bases. The CDR3 extends over 15 amino acids. Unmatched junction bases numbered 14, after V lost 7 bases and J lost 6 bases. CDR3 protein: CASTKRAGWLKTQYF. CDR3 coding DNA: TGTGCCAGCACCAAGAGAGCGGGATGGCTGAAGACCCAGTACTTC.

This chain connects TRBV6-5 to TRBJ2-6, with no clear D. The CDR3 is made up of 16 amino acids. The V gene lost 4 bases and the J gene lost 0 bases, with 10 bases spanning the gap. Germline CDR1 reads MNHEY; CDR2 reads SVGAGI. This CDR3 is CASSLGLHSGANVLTF. In DNA form, the CDR3 reads TGTGCCAGCAGTTTAGGGCTCCACTCTGGGGCCAACGTCCTGACTTTC.

Here the CDR3 reads CASSDLGLANTEAFF. The CDR3 bases are TGCGCCAGCAGCGATTTGGGGTTGGCGAACACTGAAGCTTTCTTT. This rearrangement joins TRBV5-1 to TRBJ1-1; D call uncertain. V lost 4 bases and J 1 base, leaving 14 bases between the germline ends. The CDR3 loop spans 15 amino acids. The germline V gene encodes CDR1 SGHRS and CDR2 YFSETQ.

The genes are TRBV24-1 and TRBJ2-2, with 7 bases identical to TRBD2. CDR1 KGHDR and CDR2 SFDVKD come from the germline V gene. There are 16 residues in the CDR3. V lost 4 bases to trimming and J lost 4 bases; unmatched junction nucleotides: 8. In DNA form, the CDR3 reads TGTGCCACCAGTGACCGCTTCGGCGGGGGCACCGGGGAGCTGTTTTTT. Amino acid sequence: CATSDRFGGGTGELFF.

This clonotype was detected many times. The gene calls are TRBV7-2 and TRBJ2-1; D is possibly TRBD1 or TRBD2 (5 bases each). CDR1 is SGHTA, CDR2 FQGNSA, per germline. The CDR3 loop spans 14 amino acids. V lost 8 bases, J lost 6 bases, and 17 bases lay in between. The CDR3 protein is CASRSGTLLNEQFF. The CDR3 bases are TGTGCCAGCCGATCCGGGACCCTTCTCAATGAGCAGTTCTTC.

This clonotype was observed at least ten times. The V call is TRBV11-1, the J call TRBJ2-3; TRBD1 matches at 8 bases. The CDR3 is made up of 17 amino acids. CDR1 is SGHAT, CDR2 FQDESV, per germline (reference sequence). Trimming took 4 bases from V and 2 from J; bases not matched to a gene: 11. CDR3 DNA: TGTGCCAGCAGCTCCAACCCCGGACAGGGTATCACAGATACGCAGTATTTT. Protein product: CASSSNPGQGITDTQYF. The variable domain in full, with the rest retrieved from reference TRBV11-1 and TRBJ2-3, is EAEVAQSPRYKITEKSQAVAFWCDPISGHATLYWYRQILGQGPELLVQFQDESVVDDSQLPKDRFSAERLKGVDSTLKIQPAELGDSAMYLCASSSNPGQGITDTQYFGPGTRLTVL.

The chain uses TRBV11-2 and TRBJ2-3, with D perhaps TRBD2 (5 bases). The ends were cut back, 5 bases at V and 0 bases at J, with 12 bases in the middle. The CDR3 spans 15 residues. The germline V gene encodes CDR1 SGHAT and CDR2 FQNNGV. CDR3 loop: CASSRVGGSTDTQYF. The CDR3, as DNA: TGTGCCAGCAGCCGTGTTGGCGGGAGCACAGATACGCAGTATTTT.

This clonotype was observed many times. The chain has TRBV5-5 and TRBJ1-1, with D uncertain. The CDR3 totals 13 residues. V was pared by 4 bases and J by 1 base, with 8 bases between. CDR1 is SGHKS, CDR2 YYEKEE, per germline (reference sequence). Here the CDR3 reads CASSLDKNTEAFF. CDR3 nucleotides: TGTGCCAGCAGCCTAGACAAGAACACTGAAGCTTTCTTT.

V usage is TRBV7-2 and J usage is TRBJ2-4; 11 nucleotides align to TRBD2. CDR1 is SGHTA, CDR2 FQGNSA, per germline. Trimming at V came to 5 bases and at J to 3 bases, leaving 9 bases not matched to a gene. The length of the CDR3 is 17 residues. CDR3 DNA: TGTGCCAGCAGCAGCTTACTAGCGGGAGTAGTCAAAAACATTCAGTACTTC. Protein product: CASSSLLAGVVKNIQYF.

A few counts support this clonotype. This chain joins TRBV29-1 and TRBJ2-3; TRBD2 matches 9 bases. CDR1 is SQVTM, CDR2 ANQGSEA, per germline. The CDR3 consists of 15 residues. The V segment lost 6 bases and the J segment 4 bases; nucleotides outside the gene matches: 11. CDR3 coding DNA: TGCAGCGTCGTCCCTAGCGGGATCCCCGCAGATACGCAGTATTTT. Protein sequence: CSVVPSGIPADTQYF.

The J gene is TRBJ1-1, the V gene TRBV20-1; D unclear. CDR1 is DFQATT and CDR2 is SNEGSKA in the germline V gene (reference sequence). Trimming left V 3 bases short and J 3 bases short, with 11 bases between. This CDR3 comprises 13 residues. CDR3 sequence (DNA): TGCAGTGCTAGCCCCGAATCGTACACTGAAGCTTTCTTT. As protein: CSASPESYTEAFF.

The V and J genes are TRBV9 and TRBJ2-5; D perhaps matches TRBD1 (6 bases). Between the trimmed V and J ends, which lost 3 bases and 1 base, there was a span of 10 bases. The CDR3 length is 14 residues. CDR1 and CDR2 (germline): SGDLS, YYNGEE. The DNA for the CDR3 is TGTGCCAGCAGCGGGGGACACCGCCAAGAGACCCAGTACTTC. This sequence encodes CASSGGHRQETQYF. The entire variable domain, with the rest obtained from reference TRBV9 and TRBJ2-5, is as follows: DSGVTQTPKHLITATGQRVTLRCSPRSGDLSVYWYQQSLDQGLQFLIQYYNGEERAKGNILERFSAQQFPDLHSELNLSSLELGDSALYFCASSGGHRQETQYFGPGTRLLVL.